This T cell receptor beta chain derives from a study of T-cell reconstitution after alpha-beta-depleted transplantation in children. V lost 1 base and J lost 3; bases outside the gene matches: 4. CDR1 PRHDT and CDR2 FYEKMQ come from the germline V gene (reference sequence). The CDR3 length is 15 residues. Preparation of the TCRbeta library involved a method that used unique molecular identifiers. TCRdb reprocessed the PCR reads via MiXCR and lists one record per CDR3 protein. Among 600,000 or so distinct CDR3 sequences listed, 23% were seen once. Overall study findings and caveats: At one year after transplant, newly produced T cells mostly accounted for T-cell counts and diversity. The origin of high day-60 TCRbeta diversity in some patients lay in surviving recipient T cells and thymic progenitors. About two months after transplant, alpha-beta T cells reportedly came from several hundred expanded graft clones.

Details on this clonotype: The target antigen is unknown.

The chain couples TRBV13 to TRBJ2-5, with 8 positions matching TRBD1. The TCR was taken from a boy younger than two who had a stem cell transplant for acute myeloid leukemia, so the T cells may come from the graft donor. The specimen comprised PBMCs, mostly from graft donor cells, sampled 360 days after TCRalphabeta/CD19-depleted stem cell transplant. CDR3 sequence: CASSLDRTGKETQYF. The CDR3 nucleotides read TGTGCCAGCAGCTTAGACCGGACAGGGAAAGAGACCCAGTACTTC. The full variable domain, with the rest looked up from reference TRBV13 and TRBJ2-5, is AAGVIQSPRHLIKEKRETATLKCYPIPRHDTVYWYQQGPGQDPQFLISFYEKMQSDKGSIPDRFSAQQFSDYHSELNMSSLELGDSALYFCASSLDRTGKETQYFGPGTRLLVL.